This entry lists 18 T cell receptor beta chains sequenced from one sample in a study of cytomegalovirus exposure and HLA in healthy donors. In the PCR, 60 Vbeta and 13 Jbeta primers were used. Sequencing used immunoSEQ multiplex PCR; TCRdb keeps in-frame clones, though not all of them. The sample contains approximately 300,000 clones, almost 85% of which appear only once. The sample consisted of PBMCs. Every receptor here comes from a middle-aged woman in good health and CMV-seropositive.

This clone was seen once. J is TRBJ2-2 and V is TRBV9; 9 bases agree with TRBD2. Trimming at V came to 3 bases and at J to 5 bases, leaving 11 bases not matched to a gene. CDR3 length: 17 residues. From germline, CDR1 is SGDLS and CDR2 YYNGEE. The CDR3 loop is CASSERGGRAGTGELFF. Written as DNA, the CDR3 is TGTGCCAGCAGCGAACGTGGCGGGAGGGCCGGTACCGGGGAGCTGTTTTTT.

This chain connects TRBV7-3 to TRBJ2-7; TRBD1 might be the D (5 bases). CDR1 is SGHTA, CDR2 FQGTGA, per germline. CDR3 size: 15 residues. Trimming removed 3 bases from V and 0 bases from J, with 12 bases in between. The CDR3 nucleotides read TGTGCCAGCAGCTTCGACAGTTTTAGCTCCTACGAGCAGTACTTC. It codes for CASSFDSFSSYEQYF. Full variable domain (outside the CDR3, taken from reference TRBV7-3 and TRBJ2-7): GAGVSQTPSNKVTEKGKYVELRCDPISGHTALYWYRQSLGQGPEFLIYFQGTGAADDSGLPNDRFFAVRPEGSVSTLKIQRTERGDSAVYLCASSFDSFSSYEQYFGPGTRLTVT.

The rearrangement links TRBV6-4 to TRBJ2-2, with 9 bases identical to TRBD1. V dropped 6 bases and J dropped 4; count of bases not matched to a gene: 6. The CDR3 spans 15 residues. Germline CDR1 and CDR2: MRHNA and SNTAGT. DNA of the CDR3: TGTGCCAGCAGCAGGGGACAGGGAGCCACCGGGGAGCTGTTTTTT. Translated: CASSRGQGATGELFF.

V usage is TRBV11-2 and J usage is TRBJ2-3; D may be TRBD1 (6 bases). The germline V gene has CDR1 SGHAT and CDR2 FQNNGV. The V end was cut by 1 base, the J end by 4 bases, with 12 bases between. This CDR3 region has 15 residues. CDR3: CASSLVGQGPDTQYF. The CDR3 nucleotides read TGTGCCAGCAGCTTAGTTGGGCAGGGGCCAGATACGCAGTATTTT. The entire variable domain, with the rest obtained from reference TRBV11-2 and TRBJ2-3, is as follows: EAGVAQSPRYKIIEKRQSVAFWCNPISGHATLYWYQQILGQGPKLLIQFQNNGVVDDSQLPKDRFSAERLKGVDSTLKIQPAKLEDSAVYLCASSLVGQGPDTQYFGPGTRLTVL.

Concerning this clone itself: Germline is not matched at one junction end, which may reflect a read error. V and J are TRBV7-7 and TRBJ2-3; the match to TRBD2 covers 12 bases. Germline CDR1 SSHAT, CDR2 FNYEAQ (reference sequence). The CDR3 is 16 residues long. The CDR3 sequence: CASSSLAGGPTDTQYF. In DNA, the CDR3 is TGTGCTAGCAGCTCGCTAGCGGGAGGGCCCACAGATACGCAGTATTTT.

The chain recombines TRBV5-1 with TRBJ1-6; D is unresolved. This CDR3 region has 15 residues. Germline V CDR1 and CDR2: SGHRS, YFSETQ. V lost 3 bases and J 5 bases, leaving 12 bases between the germline ends. The CDR3 loop reads CASSSGVSDNSPLHF. The CDR3 bases are TGCGCCAGCAGCTCCGGGGTTTCGGATAATTCACCCCTCCACTTT. The whole variable domain, filled in from reference TRBV5-1 and TRBJ1-6, reads KAGVTQTPRYLIKTRGQQVTLSCSPISGHRSVSWYQQTPGQGLQFLFEYFSETQRNKGNFPGRFSGRQFSNSRSEMNVSTLELGDSALYLCASSSGVSDNSPLHFGNGTRLTVT.

This sequence joins TRBV5-8 and TRBJ1-2; D is undetermined. This CDR3 comprises 12 residues. The ends were cut back, 6 bases at V and 3 bases at J, with 9 bases in the middle. In germline, CDR1 is SGHTS, CDR2 YDEGEE. CDR3 in amino acids: CASMYSHYGYTF. Here the CDR3 DNA reads TGTGCCAGCATGTATAGTCACTATGGCTACACCTTC.

The V gene is TRBV27, the J gene TRBJ1-2; 9 bases map to TRBD1. Germline V gene sequence: CDR1 MNHEY, CDR2 SMNVEV (reference sequence). The CDR3 sequence is 14 residues long. V shed 5 bases, J shed 2 bases, and the junction held 3 bases outside the gene matches. The CDR3 protein is CASSLGQGNYGYTF. CDR3 coding DNA: TGTGCCAGCAGTCTGGGACAGGGAAACTATGGCTACACCTTC.

This clone was seen a few times. The CDR3 DNA reads TGTGCCAGCAGCCAAGAGTCCAGGAACAATGAGCAGTTCTTC. Its translation is CASSQESRNNEQFF. This chain joins TRBV14 and TRBJ2-1; no reliable D call. Germline CDR1 SGHDN, CDR2 FVKESK. The CDR3 length is 14 residues. V shed 0 bases and J shed 5 bases, with 8 bases lying between them.

The chain joins TRBV7-2 to TRBJ2-1, with 10 nucleotides matching TRBD2. This CDR3 comprises 19 residues. Germline V gene sequence: CDR1 SGHTA, CDR2 FQGNSA. After removal of 1 base from V and 0 bases from J, the junction contained 9 bases not matched to a gene. CDR3 protein: CASSLGLAGRPSSYNEQFF. The CDR3 DNA follows: TGTGCCAGCAGCTTAGGACTAGCGGGTCGACCTAGCTCCTACAATGAGCAGTTCTTC.

This sequence joins TRBV4-3 and TRBJ2-2, with 10 bases fitting TRBD1. This CDR3 region has 16 residues. Germline V gene sequence: CDR1 LGHNA, CDR2 YSLEER. The J segment lost 2 bases and the V segment lost 3 bases, leaving 3 bases of the junction unmatched. The CDR3 DNA follows: TGCGCCAGCAGCCAGGACAGGGGGACAAACACCGGGGAGCTGTTTTTT. Its translation is CASSQDRGTNTGELFF.

The genes are TRBV7-2 and TRBJ1-3, with 8 bases identical to TRBD1. V trimming: 5 bases; J trimming: 0 bases; junction bases outside the gene matches: 6. The CDR3 sequence is 16 residues long. Germline loops: CDR1 SGHTA, CDR2 FQGNSA. CDR3 protein: CASSTDRAYSGNTIYF. CDR3 in DNA: TGTGCCAGCAGCACGGACAGGGCATACTCTGGAAACACCATATATTTT.

This clone showed up just once. This sequence joins TRBV7-8 and TRBJ1-5, with TRBD1 matching 7 bases. The CDR3 has 19 amino acids. Germline values: CDR1 SGHVS, CDR2 FQNEAQ. V was clipped by 2 bases and J by 4 bases; unmatched bases: 17. In DNA, the CDR3 is TGTGCCAGCAGCTTATATCCAGGGGGAAACGCAATGATTAATCAGCCCCAGCATTTT. Its translation: CASSLYPGGNAMINQPQHF.

This clone is a singleton in its sample. The genes are TRBV11-2 and TRBJ1-3, with TRBD1 identical over 11 bases. J was trimmed by 3 bases and V by 5 bases; bases with no gene match: 3. This CDR3 contains 15 residues. From germline, CDR1 is SGHAT and CDR2 FQNNGV. The CDR3 sequence: CASSPDRGLGNTIYF. CDR3 in DNA: TGTGCCAGCAGCCCGGACAGGGGGCTTGGAAACACCATATATTTT.

The chain recombines TRBV5-1 with TRBJ1-4; D ambiguous. The CDR3 is 13 amino acids. Trimming removed 4 bases from V and 6 bases from J, with 10 bases in between. Germline loops: CDR1 SGHRS, CDR2 YFSETQ. CDR3 bases: TGCGCCAGCAGCGGGTCGAGGGATGAAAAACTGTTTTTT. Residues: CASSGSRDEKLFF.

The rearrangement links TRBV18 to TRBJ1-4; D is perhaps TRBD1 (5 bases). Germline-derived CDR1 and CDR2 are KGHSH and LQKENI. V was cut by 3 bases and J by 0 bases, with 5 bases left in between. The CDR3 is 14 residues long. This CDR3 reads CASSPTATNEKLFF. The CDR3 bases are TGTGCCAGCTCACCGACAGCAACTAATGAAAAACTGTTTTTT.

The V call is TRBV18, the J call TRBJ2-5, with 7 bases aligning to TRBD1. V dropped 0 bases and J dropped 1; count of bases not matched to a gene: 5. Per germline, CDR1 KGHSH and CDR2 LQKENI. The CDR3 has 16 residues. The CDR3 coding sequence is TGTGCCAGCTCACCACCGAACAGGGACAGCCAAGAGACCCAGTACTTC. It encodes CASSPPNRDSQETQYF.

This clone occurred once. The chain carries TRBV5-6 and TRBJ2-1; TRBD1 matches at 9 bases. J lost 4 bases, V lost 4 bases, and 9 bases had no gene match. This CDR3 is built from 16 residues. CDR1 and CDR2 (germline): SGHDT, YYEEEE. The CDR3, as DNA: TGTGCCAGCAGCGCGGACAGGGGCCGCCTATACAATGAGCAGTTCTTC. Translating it yields CASSADRGRLYNEQFF.